Here is one T cell receptor (beta chain) with its context. Its antigen is still unknown. This entry comes from a study of cytomegalovirus exposure and HLA in healthy donors. Germline V lookup: CDR1 SGHTA, CDR2 FQGTGA. This CDR3 has 15 residues. Between the trimmed V and J ends, which lost 5 bases and 5 bases, there was a span of 18 bases. Broader study findings: Fewer N-insertions (relative to the approximately 700-donor mean) were reportedly seen in an Asian-associated ancestry cluster in a later analysis. HLA alleles were associated with roughly 15,000 TCR beta sequences in a later analysis at 0.05 false discovery rate. Immune exposure information available was restricted to CMV serostatus. The study listed around 150 cytomegalovirus-associated TCR beta chains.

The PCR made use of 60 Vbeta and 13 Jbeta primers. The repertoire was sequenced with immunoSEQ multiplex PCR; TCRdb's copy has only in-frame clones and lacks some. The table includes some 67,000 clones, 78% detected once. The specimen sequenced was PBMCs. This sequence joins TRBV7-3 and TRBJ2-5; possibly TRBD1 for D (6 bases). This receptor was taken from a man between 40 and 49 years old in good health and CMV-seronegative. DNA of the CDR3: TGTGCCAGCAGCCGTATTTGGGGGCAGTGGGAGACCCAGTACTTC. It specifies CASSRIWGQWETQYF.